Below, 6 T cell receptor beta chains from the same sample are listed, as sequenced in a study of CD8+ T cells in alopecia areata. Following RNA extraction, reverse transcription yielded cDNA that acted as the sequencing template. TCRdb keeps only in-frame clones here, not all; method: immunoSEQ multiplex PCR. Found here are roughly 280,000 clones, around three fifths of them singletons; the top ten hold more than 0.85%. Described treatment: oral pan-JAK inhibitor, 5-10 mg twice daily. The sequences come from CD4+ T cells sorted from blood, collected around week 54, from a patient treated with tofacitinib. The receptors were gathered from a human donor with alopecia areata.

This clone has just one count. The chain combines TRBV11-2 with TRBJ2-7, with 8 bases matching TRBD1. CDR3 size: 14 residues. Trimming cost V 1 base and J 5 bases; bases outside gene matches: 4. CDR1 and CDR2 (germline): SGHAT, FQNNGV. In nucleotides, the CDR3 is TGTGCCAGCAGCTTAGTTGACAGGGGACACGAGCAGTACTTC. Amino acid sequence: CASSLVDRGHEQYF.

DNA for the CDR3: TGTGCCTGGACGGACAGGGTCCCTTACAATGAGCAGTTCTTC. Encoded protein: CAWTDRVPYNEQFF. This chain uses TRBV30 with TRBJ2-1; 8 bases line up with TRBD1. V trimming: 4 bases; J trimming: 4 bases; junction bases outside the gene matches: 6. The CDR3 is 14 amino acids. CDR1 GTSNPN and CDR2 SVGIG come from the germline V gene (reference sequence).

The chain links TRBV5-1 to TRBJ1-1; D gene unclear. CDR3 size: 14 residues. V was shortened by 2 bases and J by 1 base, with 9 bases between the two germline ends. CDR1 and CDR2 (germline): SGHRS, YFSETQ. The CDR3 DNA follows: TGCGCCAGCAGCTTCCGAACTCAGAACACTGAAGCTTTCTTT. Translated: CASSFRTQNTEAFF.

V is TRBV29-1 and J is TRBJ1-2; D remains ambiguous. The CDR3 extends over 14 amino acids. Looked up from germline, CDR1 is SQVTM and CDR2 is ANQGSEA. V was shortened by 4 bases and J by 5 bases, with 17 bases between the two germline ends. CDR3 protein: CSVGGGKSDYGYTF. CDR3 nucleotide sequence: TGCAGCGTTGGAGGAGGGAAGTCTGATTATGGCTACACCTTC.

The chain couples TRBV2 to TRBJ2-5; D might be TRBD1 (6 bases). V was trimmed by 0 bases and J by 2 bases, leaving 10 bases between them. Per the germline V gene, CDR1 is SNHLY and CDR2 is FYNNEI. CDR3 size: 15 residues. The CDR3 protein is CASSEAGQTQETQYF. The CDR3, as DNA: TGTGCCAGCAGTGAAGCCGGACAGACGCAAGAGACCCAGTACTTC.

CDR3 protein: CASSSLAGGLNEQFF. CDR3 nucleotide sequence: TGTGCCAGCAGTTCCCTAGCGGGGGGTTTAAATGAGCAGTTCTTC. This sequence joins TRBV2 and TRBJ2-1, with TRBD2 identical over 11 bases. This CDR3 spans 15 amino acids. J gave up 7 bases and V 5 bases, and 7 bases lay outside the gene matches. Germline values: CDR1 SNHLY, CDR2 FYNNEI.